This is a list of T cell receptor beta chains from one sample in a study of cytomegalovirus exposure and HLA in healthy donors. This table comes from immunoSEQ multiplex PCR, and its TCRdb copy is limited to in-frame clones, with some not included. Here the sample spans 95,000 to 150,000 clones, more than 60% being singletons. The source material was PBMCs. The receptors derive from a woman in her forties in good health and CMV-seronegative. CDR3s include the opening cysteine and the closing phenylalanine or tryptophan. D genes are given only for firm matches. Clone size appears in some rows only: once, few, many, or a class for an expanded clone.

cdr3_aa	cdr3_nt	clone_size	d_call	j_call	v_call
CASPRAESPLHF	TGTGCCAGCCCCAGGGCGGAATCACCCCTCCACTTT	.	.	TRBJ1-6	TRBV27
CSVTGAQKETQYF	TGCAGCGTTACAGGGGCTCAAAAAGAGACCCAGTACTTC	.	TRBD1	TRBJ2-5	TRBV29-1
CASRDRITSGNTIYF	TGTGCCAGCAGGGACAGGATCACCTCTGGAAACACCATATATTTT	.	TRBD1	TRBJ1-3	TRBV6-1
CASSPGQQLYGYTF	TGTGCCAGCAGCCCGGGACAGCAACTATATGGCTACACCTTC	.	TRBD1	TRBJ1-2	TRBV7-8
CASRRESSYNSPLHF	TGTGCCAGCAGGAGAGAAAGCTCCTATAATTCACCCCTCCACTTT	once	.	TRBJ1-6	TRBV27
CASSSGQNEKLFF	TGTGCCAGCAGTTCCGGACAGAATGAAAAACTGTTTTTT	.	.	TRBJ1-4	TRBV28
CASSPRWHATNEKLFF	TGTGCCAGCAGTCCAAGATGGCATGCAACTAATGAAAAACTGTTTTTT	.	.	TRBJ1-4	TRBV14
CASSQPLNSGGQETQYF	TGCGCCAGCAGTCAACCCTTGAATAGCGGGGGCCAAGAGACCCAGTACTTC	.	TRBD2	TRBJ2-5	TRBV23-1
CASSLASTGSGDTQYF	TGTGCCAGCAGCTTAGCGTCGACAGGGTCAGGCGATACGCAGTATTTT	.	TRBD1	TRBJ2-3	TRBV7-9
CASSEDRTMSGEAFF	TGTGCCAGCAGTGAAGATCGGACGATGAGCGGTGAAGCTTTCTTT	.	.	TRBJ1-1	TRBV2
CAISPGGSPSYEQYF	TGTGCCATCAGCCCGGGAGGGTCCCCCTCCTACGAGCAGTACTTC	.	TRBD2	TRBJ2-7	TRBV10-3
CASSLAYRVWEPQHF	TGTGCCAGCAGCTTGGCATACAGGGTTTGGGAGCCCCAGCATTTT	.	.	TRBJ1-5	TRBV5-8
CASSQDRVGQPQHF	TGTGCCAGCAGCCAGGACAGGGTAGGACAGCCCCAGCATTTT	.	TRBD1	TRBJ1-5	TRBV7-2
CASSLEGRVGGYTF	TGTGCCAGCAGCTTAGAAGGCAGGGTGGGCGGCTACACCTTC	once	.	TRBJ1-2	TRBV7-9
CASSLAGANTEAFF	TGTGCCAGCAGCTTAGCAGGGGCGAACACTGAAGCTTTCTTT	.	.	TRBJ1-1	TRBV7-8
CASSYSDNSYEQYF	TGTGCCAGCAGTTACTCGGACAACTCCTACGAGCAGTACTTC	.	.	TRBJ2-7	TRBV6-5
CASSSQGTFHETQYF	TGCGCCAGCAGCTCGCAGGGGACCTTTCATGAGACCCAGTACTTC	.	.	TRBJ2-5	TRBV5-1
CASSLRGGGGYEQYF	TGTGCCAGTAGTCTTCGTGGGGGGGGAGGCTACGAGCAGTACTTC	.	TRBD2	TRBJ2-7	TRBV19
CASPPGTSGETQYF	TGTGCCAGCCCTCCCGGGACTAGCGGAGAGACCCAGTACTTC	.	TRBD2	TRBJ2-5	TRBV6-5
CASSPWLGAGEKLFF	TGCGCCAGCAGCCCGTGGTTGGGCGCGGGTGAAAAACTGTTTTTT	.	.	TRBJ1-4	TRBV4-1
CASSRSNEQFF	TGTGCCAGCAGCCGTAGCAATGAGCAGTTCTTC	.	.	TRBJ2-1	TRBV5-8
CASSLNRGGELFF	TGTGCCAGCAGCTTAAACAGGGGTGGGGAGCTGTTTTTT	.	TRBD1	TRBJ2-2	TRBV7-2
CASTLANYGYTF	TGTGCCAGCACCCTAGCTAACTATGGCTACACCTTC	.	.	TRBJ1-2	TRBV28